The 14 T cell receptor beta chains below come from one sample, sequenced in a study of T-cell reconstitution after alpha-beta-depleted transplantation in children. The TCRbeta library was prepared with unique molecular identifiers. TCRdb fed the PCR reads into MiXCR, producing one record per CDR3 protein. The sample records about 360,000 distinct CDR3 sequences, more than 10% being singletons. The specimen was PBMCs, collected from the stem cell graft. The source is a human donor who donated a stem cell graft to a child with Fanconi anemia.

This clonotype was seen repeatedly, ten times or more. The rearrangement links TRBV20-1 to TRBJ1-2, with TRBD1 identical over 7 bases. The V gene's germline CDR1 is DFQATT and CDR2 SNEGSKA (reference sequence). CDR3 size: 14 residues. The trim removed 6 bases at V and 6 bases at J, leaving 13 bases unmatched. In nucleotides, the CDR3 is TGCAGTGCCCAGATCGGGACAGAACTTAATGGCTACACCTTC. Translated, it gives CSAQIGTELNGYTF.

This clonotype showed up just a few times. This chain links TRBV12-3 or TRBV12-4 with TRBJ2-1; TRBD2 matches at 8 bases. The CDR3 has 17 residues. The J segment lost 9 bases and the V segment lost 7 bases, leaving 20 bases of the junction unmatched. The chain's CDR3 is CASILSRGAGGQSEQFF. CDR3 sequence (DNA): TGTGCCAGCATCTTGTCGCGGGGGGCCGGGGGTCAGAGTGAGCAGTTCTTC.

The chain combines TRBV12-3 or TRBV12-4 with TRBJ2-5; perhaps TRBD1 as D (7 bases). With 4 bases removed from V and 4 bases from J, the gap between germline ends came to 22 bases. The CDR3 is 17 amino acids. The DNA of the CDR3 is TGTGCCAGCAGTTCCCCGGGGGCAGGGGGGTGGGGAGAGACCCAGTACTTC. It yields the protein CASSSPGAGGWGETQYF.

The genes are TRBV27 and TRBJ2-3; 10 bases map to TRBD2. The V gene end was trimmed by 1 base and the J gene end by 2 bases; junction bases not matched to a gene: 3. The germline gives CDR1 MNHEY, CDR2 SMNVEV (reference sequence). This CDR3 has 16 residues. CDR3: CASSLLAGGITDTQYF. CDR3 DNA: TGTGCCAGCAGTTTATTAGCGGGGGGTATCACAGATACGCAGTATTTT.

This clonotype turned up a few times. V gene TRBV7-2 combines with J gene TRBJ1-6; the D is unclear. Trimming took 7 bases from V and 0 from J, leaving 16 bases between them. The CDR3 sequence is 17 residues long. Germline loops: CDR1 SGHTA, CDR2 FQGNSA. In nucleotides, the CDR3 is TGTGCCAGCACCCTACCACGACATAGCTCCTATAATTCACCCCTCCACTTT. This codes for CASTLPRHSSYNSPLHF.

This clonotype was counted many times. The chain links TRBV27 to TRBJ2-1; a weak D match, TRBD2 (5 bases). V was cut by 6 bases and J by 8 bases, with 17 bases left in between. Germline CDR1 MNHEY, CDR2 SMNVEV (reference sequence). The CDR3 consists of 14 residues. The CDR3 sequence is CASRPRTGVHEQFF. CDR3 nucleotides: TGTGCCAGCAGACCTAGGACCGGGGTCCATGAGCAGTTCTTC.

This clonotype has a count of ten or more. The chain has TRBV20-1 and TRBJ2-3, with D possibly matching TRBD2 (5 bases). The germline V gene encodes CDR1 DFQATT and CDR2 SNEGSKA (reference sequence). V gave up 5 bases and J gave up 2 bases, with 17 bases separating them. The CDR3 length is 15 residues. The DNA for the CDR3 is TGCAGTGCTGCCCGAAGAGCGGCACTCACAGATACGCAGTATTTT. It is translated as CSAARRAALTDTQYF.

In this sample, this clonotype turned up a few times. V usage is TRBV4-1 and J usage is TRBJ2-5, with TRBD2 as a possible D gene (6 bases). Per the germline V gene, CDR1 is MGHRA and CDR2 is YSYEKL. The ends were cut back, 4 bases at V and 4 bases at J, with 22 bases in the middle. The CDR3 is 17 residues long. CDR3 in amino acids: CASSPGGDGKVGETQYF. The DNA of the CDR3 is TGCGCCAGCAGCCCGGGCGGGGACGGTAAAGTGGGAGAGACCCAGTACTTC.

This sequence joins TRBV10-1 and TRBJ2-3, with D perhaps TRBD2 (5 bases). Trimming removed 0 bases at V and 14 bases at J, with 12 bases between. Per the germline V gene, CDR1 is WNHNN and CDR2 is SYGVQD (reference sequence). This CDR3 region has 12 residues. In nucleotides, the CDR3 is TGCGCCAGCAGTGAGTCAACGGGGAACCGGTATTTT. It translates to CASSESTGNRYF.

This clonotype has just a few counts. The chain has TRBV12-3 or TRBV12-4 and TRBJ1-4, with 7 bases that match TRBD1. After removal of 5 bases from V and 3 bases from J, the junction contained 6 bases not matched to a gene. The CDR3 has 15 residues. CDR3 loop: CASSPGDSPNEKLFF. In DNA, the CDR3 is TGTGCCAGCAGTCCCGGGGACAGCCCTAATGAAAAACTGTTTTTT.

There are a few counts of this clonotype. CDR3 in amino acids: CASSHLGAHRPYEQYF. As DNA, the CDR3 is TGTGCCAGCAGCCATTTAGGGGCCCATCGCCCCTACGAGCAGTACTTC. The V and J genes are TRBV14 and TRBJ2-7, with a weak D call TRBD1 (5 bases). Germline V CDR1 and CDR2: SGHDN, FVKESK. The ends were cut back, 3 bases at V and 2 bases at J, with 17 bases in the middle. This CDR3 spans 16 amino acids.

The V call is TRBV7-3, the J call TRBJ1-6; D unresolved. V shed 0 bases and J shed 6 bases, with 6 bases lying between them. From germline, CDR1 is SGHTA and CDR2 FQGTGA. This CDR3 spans 14 amino acids. CDR3 sequence (DNA): TGTGCCAGCAGCTTAACTCCGGTTAATTCACCCCTCCACTTT. It translates to CASSLTPVNSPLHF. Looking up the rest from reference TRBV7-3 and TRBJ1-6 gives the full variable domain: GAGVSQTPSNKVTEKGKYVELRCDPISGHTALYWYRQSLGQGPEFLIYFQGTGAADDSGLPNDRFFAVRPEGSVSTLKIQRTERGDSAVYLCASSLTPVNSPLHFGNGTRLTVT.

This clonotype was found a few times. The chain uses TRBV24-1 and TRBJ2-2, with D possibly matching TRBD2 (6 bases). Looked up from germline, CDR1 is KGHDR and CDR2 is SFDVKD. V lost 3 bases and J 1 base, leaving 17 bases between the germline ends. This CDR3 region has 18 residues. In nucleotides, the CDR3 is TGTGCCACCAGTGATCCCCCCGCGGGACGGTTGAACACCGGGGAGCTGTTTTTT. This encodes CATSDPPAGRLNTGELFF.

A few counts support this clonotype. This chain links TRBV6-2 or TRBV6-3 with TRBJ1-5; possible D gene TRBD1, 5 bases. CDR1 and CDR2 (germline): MNHEY, SVGEGT. This CDR3 spans 14 amino acids. The ends were cut back, 6 bases at V and 7 bases at J, with 16 bases in the middle. CDR3 nucleotides: TGTGCCAGCAGCCAACTGGGGGGGGACCAGCCCCAGCATTTT. It codes for CASSQLGGDQPQHF.